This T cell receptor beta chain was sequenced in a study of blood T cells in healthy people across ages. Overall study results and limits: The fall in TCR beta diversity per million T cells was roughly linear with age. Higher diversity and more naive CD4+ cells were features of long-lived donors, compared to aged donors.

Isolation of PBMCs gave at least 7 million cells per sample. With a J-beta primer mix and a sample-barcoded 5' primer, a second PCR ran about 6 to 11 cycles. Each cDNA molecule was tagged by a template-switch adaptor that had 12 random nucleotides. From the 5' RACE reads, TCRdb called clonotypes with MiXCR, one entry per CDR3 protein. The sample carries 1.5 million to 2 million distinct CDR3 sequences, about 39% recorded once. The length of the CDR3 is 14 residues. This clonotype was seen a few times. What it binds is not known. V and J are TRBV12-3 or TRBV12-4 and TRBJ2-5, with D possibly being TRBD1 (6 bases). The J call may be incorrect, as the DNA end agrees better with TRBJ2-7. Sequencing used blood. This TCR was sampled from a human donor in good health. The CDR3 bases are TGTGCCAGCAGCTCAGGCGACAGGTCCTACGAGCAGTACTTC. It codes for CASSSGDRSYEQYF.